Described below is a single T cell receptor beta chain sequence and its context. The sample belongs to a study of blood T cell repertoires in COVID-19. Libraries were prepared by immunoSEQ multiplex PCR; TCRdb keeps only in-frame clonotypes and omits some of them. The repertoire holds around 74,000 clones, around 85% seen once, with more than 7.5% in the top ten. Trimming took 6 bases from V and 4 from J; bases not matched to a gene: 0. Germline V gives CDR1 SGHDN, CDR2 FVKESK. This CDR3 spans 13 amino acids. This sequence was found in a man aged 30 to 45 with acute or convalescent COVID-19. V gene TRBV14 combines with J gene TRBJ2-3, with TRBD2 matching 11 bases. Sequencing was performed on peripheral blood. The CDR3 DNA reads TGTGCCAGCAGACTAGCGGGAGCAGATACGCAGTATTTT. Its protein is CASRLAGADTQYF.